This entry describes one T cell receptor (beta chain). Its cognate antigen is unknown. V lost 4 bases and J lost 0; bases outside the gene matches: 1. Per the germline V gene, CDR1 is SEHNR and CDR2 is FQNEAQ (reference sequence). The CDR3 is made up of 14 amino acids. This entry comes from a study of cytomegalovirus exposure and HLA in healthy donors. Study summary: Across 300 to 400 genotyped donors, roughly 80% landed in the Caucasian-associated ancestry cluster.

Primers for the PCR totalled 60 Vbeta and 13 Jbeta. Clones were read by immunoSEQ multiplex PCR, and TCRdb kept only the in-frame ones, dropping some. The sample includes roughly 230,000 clones, around 83% seen only once; the top ten take roughly 0.24%. Findings and limits, study-wide: Compared with the approximately 680-donor mean, an Asian-associated ancestry cluster reportedly had fewer N-insertions, according to a later analysis. Information on immune exposure was restricted to one variable (CMV serostatus).

This TCR was sampled from a girl aged 2-9 years in good health and CMV-seronegative. The sequenced material came from PBMCs. The V gene is TRBV7-9, the J gene TRBJ1-1; 8 bases agree with TRBD1. The CDR3 nucleotides are TGTGCCAGCAGCTCGGGACAGGTGAACACTGAAGCTTTCTTT. Translated: CASSSGQVNTEAFF.